A selection of T cell receptor beta chains follows, all from one sample in a study of glioma-infiltrating T cells after dendritic cell vaccination. Repertoires were generated with immunoSEQ multiplex PCR, while TCRdb's copy carries only in-frame clones and drops some. The profile shows around 83,000 clones, 85% of them singletons. The sequencing here drew on blood, taken after dendritic cell vaccination. The source of these receptors is a human donor with glioblastoma. The CDR3 runs from the conserved cysteine through the conserved F or W. A D gene is named only where the DNA matches it firmly. Some rows mark clone size as missing; the rest say once, few, many or name a class of expanded clone.

size,J,V,D,CDR3,DNA
NA,TRBJ2-1,TRBV5-1,TRBD1,CASSRGQVSSYNEQFF,TGCGCCAGCAGCAGGGGACAGGTGAGCTCCTACAATGAGCAGTTCTTC
NA,TRBJ2-7,TRBV5-4,TRBD2,CASSSLAGGGEQYF,TGTGCCAGCAGCTCATTAGCGGGAGGGGGCGAGCAGTACTTC
NA,TRBJ1-3,TRBV4-1,NA,CASSQESLEESMAGNTIYF,TGCGCCAGCAGCCAAGAATCCCTCGAGGAGTCGATGGCTGGAAACACCATATATTTT
once,TRBJ2-3,TRBV7-3,NA,CASSSQPGLGSTDTQYF,TGTGCCAGCAGCTCCCAACCGGGACTCGGTAGCACAGATACGCAGTATTTT
NA,TRBJ2-5,TRBV6-5,NA,CASSRTVKSPQYF,TGTGCCAGCAGTAGAACAGTCAAGTCGCCCCAGTACTTC
NA,TRBJ2-3,TRBV7-3,NA,CASSLSWTGYTQYF,TGTGCCAGCAGCTTATCATGGACTGGATATACGCAGTATTTT
NA,TRBJ1-1,TRBV7-9,TRBD1,CASSLYLDRGRSEAFF,TGTGCCAGCAGCTTATATCTCGACAGGGGTCGTTCTGAAGCTTTCTTT
NA,TRBJ2-4,TRBV10-3,TRBD2,CAISPGGAQNIQYF,TGTGCCATCAGCCCCGGGGGGGCCCAGAACATTCAGTACTTC
NA,TRBJ1-1,TRBV5-6,NA,CASSLIGTGDEAFF,TGTGCCAGCAGCTTGATCGGGACGGGGGATGAAGCTTTCTTT
NA,TRBJ1-3,TRBV9,NA,CASSPKAGVFGSNTIYF,TGTGCCAGCAGCCCGAAAGCGGGGGTCTTTGGAAGCAACACCATATATTTT
NA,TRBJ2-7,TRBV7-6,NA,CASSSTYSGEQYF,TGTGCCAGCAGCTCTACCTATAGCGGCGAGCAGTACTTC
NA,TRBJ2-7,TRBV7-6,NA,CASSLQRAYEQYF,TGTGCCAGCAGCTTACAGCGCGCCTACGAGCAGTACTTC
NA,TRBJ2-7,TRBV6-6,NA,CASSYDQFNAYEQYF,TGTGCCAGCAGTTACGATCAGTTCAACGCCTACGAGCAGTACTTC
NA,TRBJ1-3,TRBV18,TRBD1,CASSLGTGAGNTIYF,TGTGCCAGCTCACTTGGGACAGGTGCTGGAAACACCATATATTTT
NA,TRBJ2-7,TRBV12-5,TRBD2,CASAGGSDSEGYEQYF,TGTGCTAGTGCCGGGGGGTCCGACTCCGAAGGGTACGAGCAGTACTTC
NA,TRBJ2-3,TRBV11-2,NA,CASSLDRGGQYF,TGTGCCAGCAGCTTAGACCGGGGAGGGCAGTATTTT
NA,TRBJ2-7,TRBV29-1,NA,CSVEREAGYEQYF,TGCAGCGTTGAAAGGGAGGCGGGCTACGAGCAGTACTTC
NA,TRBJ2-3,TRBV7-9,TRBD2,CASSLALASGSADTQYF,TGTGCCAGCAGCTTAGCGTTGGCTAGCGGGAGTGCAGATACGCAGTATTTT